The clone carrying this T cell receptor (beta chain) was seen repeatedly, ten times or more. Its antigen is not known. Each donor (without exception) was a healthy Caucasian. With template switching, a universal primer site was added, and the cDNA carried unique molecular identifiers. TCRdb re-called the 5' RACE reads through MiXCR, storing one row per CDR3 protein. The sample includes hundreds of thousands of distinct CDR3 sequences, more than 6.5% of them seen just once. Germline CDR1 and CDR2: SQVTM and ANQGSEA. The CDR3 has 15 amino acids. V dropped 5 bases and J dropped 2 bases, with 18 bases sitting between them. These data originate in a study of identical twins. Study-wide points: Among out-of-frame alpha sequences shared by twins, low generation probability occurred in excess.

This same sample was also part of a study on yellow fever vaccine responses in identical twins.

The sample was PBMCs. The sequence derives from a young woman in good health. The V call is TRBV29-1, the J call TRBJ2-5; D possibly corresponds to TRBD1 (5 bases). CDR3 sequence reads: CSVLGLGRKQETQYF. The CDR3 DNA reads TGCAGCGTTTTGGGGCTGGGCCGGAAACAAGAGACCCAGTACTTC.